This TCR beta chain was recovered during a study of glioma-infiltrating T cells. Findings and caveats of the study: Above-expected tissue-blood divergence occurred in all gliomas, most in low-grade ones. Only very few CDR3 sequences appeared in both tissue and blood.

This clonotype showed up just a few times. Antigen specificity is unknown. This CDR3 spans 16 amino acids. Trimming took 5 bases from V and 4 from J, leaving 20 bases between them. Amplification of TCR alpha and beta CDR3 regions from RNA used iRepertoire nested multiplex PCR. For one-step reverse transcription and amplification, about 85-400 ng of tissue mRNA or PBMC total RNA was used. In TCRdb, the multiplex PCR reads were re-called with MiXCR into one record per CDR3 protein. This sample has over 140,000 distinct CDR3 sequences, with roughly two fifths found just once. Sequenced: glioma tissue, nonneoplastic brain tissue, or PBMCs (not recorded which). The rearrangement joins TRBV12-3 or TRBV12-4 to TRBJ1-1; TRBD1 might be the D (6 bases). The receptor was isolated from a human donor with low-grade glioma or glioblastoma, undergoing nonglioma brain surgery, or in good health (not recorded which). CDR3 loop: CASSLTSRGKGTEAFF. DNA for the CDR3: TGTGCCAGCAGTCTAACCAGTAGGGGGAAAGGCACTGAAGCTTTCTTT.